The text below deals with one T cell receptor (beta chain). RNA in amounts of roughly 0.45 to 1 ug was reverse transcribed with random hexamers. TCR beta CDR3 was amplified by immunoSEQ multiplex PCR. This amplification extended across 54 Vbeta and 13 Jbeta segments. TCRdb reprocessed the immunoSEQ multiplex PCR reads via MiXCR and lists one record per CDR3 protein. The sample has about 66,000 distinct CDR3 sequences, approximately 94% seen once. Patients with stable or active relapsing-remitting disease, all of them treatment-naive, made up the multiple sclerosis controls. CD8+ and CD4+ T cells were negatively isolated; TEMRA cells were FACS-enriched. The sample belongs to a study of CD8 T cells in Susac syndrome. This CDR3 has 13 residues. V was trimmed by 5 bases and J by 3 bases, leaving 14 bases between them. Germline lookup yields CDR1 DFQATT and CDR2 SNEGSKA (reference sequence).

The J gene is TRBJ2-7, the V gene TRBV20-1, with a weak D call TRBD2 (5 bases). This sequence originates from a human donor with multiple sclerosis. The specimen was CD8+ T cells from PBMCs. In DNA, the CDR3 is TGCAGTGCTCCGTCGGAGGTGGACTACGAGCAGTACTTC. This sequence encodes CSAPSEVDYEQYF.